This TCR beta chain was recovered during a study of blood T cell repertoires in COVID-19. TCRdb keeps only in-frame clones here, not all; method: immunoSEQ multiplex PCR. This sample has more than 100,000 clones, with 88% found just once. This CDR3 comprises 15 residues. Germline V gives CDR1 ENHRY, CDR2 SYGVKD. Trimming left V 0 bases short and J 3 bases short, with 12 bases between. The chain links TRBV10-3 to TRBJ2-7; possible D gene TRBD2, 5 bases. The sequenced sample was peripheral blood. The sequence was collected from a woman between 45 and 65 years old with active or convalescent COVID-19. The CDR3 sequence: CAISESSAGRYEQYF. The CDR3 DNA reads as TGTGCCATCAGTGAGTCGTCGGCGGGTCGCTACGAGCAGTACTTC.